This T cell receptor (beta chain) was retrieved from a study of blood T cell repertoires in COVID-19. Across the whole study: In each case, the material was cDNA or gDNA derived from T cells, B-cell-depleted T cells, or PBMCs.

Residents of 24 US areas, aged roughly 18 to 89 years, made up the participants. This CDR3 is 10 amino acids long. Germline V CDR1 and CDR2: SQVTM, ANQGSEA. V shed 5 bases and J shed 9 bases, with 11 bases lying between them. Per the study methods: Amplification of reference gene primers provided the estimated nucleated cell counts. This table comes from immunoSEQ multiplex PCR, and its TCRdb copy is limited to in-frame clones, with some not included. V, J and clone size derive from that table, while D and trimming were established from the DNA sequence. The sample includes under 250,000 clones, more than 70% of them seen just once.

The sequence was obtained from a man younger than 40 with acute COVID-19. The material sequenced was PBMCs or T cells enriched from blood (not recorded which). The chain recombines TRBV29-1 with TRBJ2-7; weak D call: TRBD2 (5 bases). The CDR3 nucleotides are TGCAGCGTTCGGGATGTGGTGCAGTACTTC. It is translated as CSVRDVVQYF.